Listed below are T cell receptor beta chains from one sample, sequenced in a study of control samples from healthy donors and cancer patients. The data were produced by immunoSEQ multiplex PCR, yet TCRdb's version contains in-frame clones alone and is incomplete. Among tens of thousands of clones, 75% to 95% were seen once, and the ten largest hold about 0.93%. Specimen: PBMCs. The receptors originated from a man aged 25-40 years with colorectal cancer. CDR3s include the opening cysteine and the closing phenylalanine or tryptophan.

v_call cdr3_aa
TRBV27 CASRNSGGSQETQYF
TRBV6-2/TRBV6-3 CASSSPTGTGTNTEAFF
TRBV5-5 CASSLGASWDRGPRYGYTF
TRBV6-1 CASSEGGQSTQYF
TRBV9 CASSPQTGADAIEAFF
TRBV14 CASSHGRGQPQHF
TRBV23-1 CASSLGCRENTEAFF
TRBV12-3/TRBV12-4 CASSLNYYNEQFF
TRBV6-5 CASRYGISGNTIYF
TRBV9 CASSVVGGAPNEQFF
TRBV19 CASSARQAVWDTEAFF
TRBV11-3 CASSSSRGTDTQYF
TRBV5-1 CASSPTLLGQGRETQYF
TRBV11-2 CASSFTGRGFYGYTF
TRBV21-1 CASSKAGNQNTEAFF
TRBV11-3 CASSFGQGNTGELFF
TRBV7-9 CASRRRTSGGPTDTQYF
TRBV14 CASSRTGNIGNTIYF
TRBV4-3 CASSQDEQGLSYEQYF
TRBV4-3 CASSLHHTGVGNSPLHF
TRBV7-2 CASSYPMVNTEAFF
TRBV5-4 CASSLGPTRWTEAFF
TRBV5-1 CASSLLNRDTGELFF
TRBV15 CATSRDRGPGTEAFF
TRBV7-9 CASSLGGFGNNEQFF
TRBV18 CASSPPDSSYEQYF
TRBV5-1 CASSEDRALPGYTF
TRBV5-4 CASSLAGGGNTEAFF
TRBV30 CAWSHATGDNSPLHF
TRBV4-1 CASSQGRRSYEQYF
TRBV5-8 CASSGFVHAGELFF
TRBV30 CAWGRLTTNEKLFF
TRBV7-2 CASSPWTGGESGYTF
TRBV4-3 CASSLGQGDGYTF
TRBV5-1 CASSSGQSQETQYF
TRBV5-1 CASSLEGFGQPQHF
TRBV7-2 CASSLSADTQYF
TRBV6-2/TRBV6-3 CASSPRGQFSPLHF
TRBV19 CASTVSESYEQYF
TRBV4-1 CASSQGQLKHTEAFF
TRBV5-1 CASSFQPATDEQFF
TRBV4-1 CASSHPRRGSGEYFSTDTQYF
TRBV7-9 CASSPTAGATQYF
TRBV25-1 CASSKPGQGADTQYF
TRBV5-4 CASSPGPNEKLFF
TRBV9 CASSPGGRSTDTQYF
TRBV6-5 CATRTGYTDTQYF
TRBV11-2 CASSLGYRLEAFF